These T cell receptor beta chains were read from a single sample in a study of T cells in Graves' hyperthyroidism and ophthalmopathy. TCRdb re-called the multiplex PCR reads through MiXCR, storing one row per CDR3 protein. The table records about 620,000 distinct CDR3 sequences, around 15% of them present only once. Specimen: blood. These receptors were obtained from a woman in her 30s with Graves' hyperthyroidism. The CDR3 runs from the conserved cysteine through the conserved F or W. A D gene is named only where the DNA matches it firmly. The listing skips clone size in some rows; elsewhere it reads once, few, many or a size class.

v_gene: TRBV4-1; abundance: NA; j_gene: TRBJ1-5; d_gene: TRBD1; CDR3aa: CASSHGTGRDNQPQHF; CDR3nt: TGCGCCAGCAGCCACGGGACAGGGCGCGACAATCAGCCCCAGCATTTT
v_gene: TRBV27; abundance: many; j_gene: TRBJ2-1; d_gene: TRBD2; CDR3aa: CASRPQTSGRFNEQFF; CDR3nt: TGTGCCAGCAGACCTCAGACTAGCGGGAGATTCAATGAGCAGTTCTTC
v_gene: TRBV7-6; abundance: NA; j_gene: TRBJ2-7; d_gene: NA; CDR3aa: CASSLEDGSGYEQYF; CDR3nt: TGTGCCAGCAGCTTAGAGGACGGGAGCGGGTACGAGCAGTACTTC
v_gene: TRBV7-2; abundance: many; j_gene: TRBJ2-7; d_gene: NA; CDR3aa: CASSGDGSSYEQYF; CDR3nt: TGTGCCAGCAGCGGCGACGGAAGCTCCTACGAGCAGTACTTC
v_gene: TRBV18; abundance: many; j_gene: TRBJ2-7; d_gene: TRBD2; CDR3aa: CASSPSGSGNEQYF; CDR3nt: TGTGCCAGCTCACCTAGCGGGAGCGGGAACGAGCAGTACTTC
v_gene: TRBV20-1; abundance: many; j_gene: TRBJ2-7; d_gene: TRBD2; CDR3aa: CSARDTLWSGGTYEQYF; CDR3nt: TGCAGTGCTAGAGATACTCTCTGGAGCGGGGGGACCTACGAGCAGTACTTC
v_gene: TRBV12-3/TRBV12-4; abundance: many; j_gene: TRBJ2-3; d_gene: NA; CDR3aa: CASSPLDNLGTDTQYF; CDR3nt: TGTGCCAGCAGTCCACTAGATAATTTGGGCACAGATACGCAGTATTTT
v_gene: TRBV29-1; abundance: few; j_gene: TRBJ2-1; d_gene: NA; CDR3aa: CSGGSDEQFF; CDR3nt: TGTTCCGGGGGATCGGATGAGCAGTTCTTC
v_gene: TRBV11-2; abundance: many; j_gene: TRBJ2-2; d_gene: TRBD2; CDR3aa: CASSFGLAGGVGELFF; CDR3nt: TGTGCCAGCAGCTTCGGACTAGCGGGAGGTGTTGGGGAGCTGTTTTTT
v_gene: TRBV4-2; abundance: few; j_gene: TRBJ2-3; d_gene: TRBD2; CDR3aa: CASSQDRKKTSGRLDTQYF; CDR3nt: TGTGCCAGCAGCCAAGATCGGAAAAAGACTAGCGGCCGATTAGATACGCAGTATTTT
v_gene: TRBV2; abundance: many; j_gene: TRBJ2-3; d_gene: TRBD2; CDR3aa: CASSRWTSGSTDTQYF; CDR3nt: TGTGCCAGCAGTCGATGGACTAGCGGAAGCACAGATACGCAGTATTTT
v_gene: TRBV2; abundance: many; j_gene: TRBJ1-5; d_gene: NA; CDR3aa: CASRDTRRGPQHF; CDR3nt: TGTGCCAGCAGGGACACACGAAGGGGGCCCCAGCATTTT
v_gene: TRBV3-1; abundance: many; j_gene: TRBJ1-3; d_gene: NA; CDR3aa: CASSSGGNTIYF; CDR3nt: TGTGCCAGCAGCTCTGGGGGTAACACCATATATTTT
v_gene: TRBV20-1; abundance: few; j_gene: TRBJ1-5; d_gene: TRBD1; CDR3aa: CSARSTGDWQPQHF; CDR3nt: TGCAGTGCTAGATCGACAGGGGATTGGCAGCCCCAGCATTTT
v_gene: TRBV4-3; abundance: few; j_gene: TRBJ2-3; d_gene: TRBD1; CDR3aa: CASSQETGADTQYF; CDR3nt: TGCGCCAGCAGCCAAGAAACAGGGGCAGATACGCAGTATTTT
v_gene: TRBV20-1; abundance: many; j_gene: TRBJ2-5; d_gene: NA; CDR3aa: CSARGQQETQYF; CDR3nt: TGCAGTGCTAGAGGACAGCAAGAGACCCAGTACTTC
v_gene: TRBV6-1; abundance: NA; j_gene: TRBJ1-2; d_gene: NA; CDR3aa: CASSPRAREGYTF; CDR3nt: TGTGCCAGCAGCCCTCGGGCCAGGGAAGGCTACACCTTC
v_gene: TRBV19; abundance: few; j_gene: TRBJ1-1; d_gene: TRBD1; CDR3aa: CASRTGQFTEAFF; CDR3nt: TGTGCCAGTAGGACGGGACAGTTTACTGAAGCTTTCTTT
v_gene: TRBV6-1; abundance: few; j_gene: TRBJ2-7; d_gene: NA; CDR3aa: CASSDTGRTYEQYF; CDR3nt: TGTGCCAGCAGTGATACAGGGAGGACCTACGAGCAGTACTTC
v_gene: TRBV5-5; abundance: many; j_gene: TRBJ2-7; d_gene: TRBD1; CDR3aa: CASSSPGTGRSEQYF; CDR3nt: TGTGCCAGCAGCTCGCCCGGGACAGGGCGGTCCGAGCAGTACTTC
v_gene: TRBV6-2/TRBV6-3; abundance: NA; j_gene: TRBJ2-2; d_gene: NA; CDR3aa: CASSYTSAGELFF; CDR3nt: TGTGCCAGCAGTTATACTAGTGCCGGGGAGCTGTTTTTT
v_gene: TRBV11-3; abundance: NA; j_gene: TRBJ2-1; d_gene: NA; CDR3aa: CASSLDQGTLPYNEQFF; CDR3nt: TGTGCCAGCAGCTTAGATCAGGGGACTCTTCCCTACAATGAGCAGTTCTTC
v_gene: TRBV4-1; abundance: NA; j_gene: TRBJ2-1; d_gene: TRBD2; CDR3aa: CASSQDQAGVGNEQFF; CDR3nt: TGCGCCAGCAGCCAAGATCAGGCGGGAGTGGGCAATGAGCAGTTCTTC
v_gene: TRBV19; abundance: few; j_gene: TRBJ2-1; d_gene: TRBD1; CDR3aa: CASSTTGGAFNEQFF; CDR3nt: TGTGCCAGTAGTACTACAGGGGGCGCCTTCAATGAGCAGTTCTTC
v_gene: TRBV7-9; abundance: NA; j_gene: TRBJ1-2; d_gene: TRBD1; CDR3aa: CASSLAAGTGAGYTF; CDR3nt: TGTGCCAGCAGCTTAGCCGCTGGGACAGGGGCCGGCTACACCTTC
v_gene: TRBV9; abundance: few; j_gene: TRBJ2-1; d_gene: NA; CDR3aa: CASSEVWSSYNEQFF; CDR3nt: TGTGCCAGCAGCGAAGTCTGGAGCTCCTACAATGAGCAGTTCTTC
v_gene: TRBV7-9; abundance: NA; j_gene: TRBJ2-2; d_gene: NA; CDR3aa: CASRSRGGTGELFF; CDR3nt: TGTGCCAGCCGGAGTCGGGGCGGCACCGGGGAGCTGTTTTTT
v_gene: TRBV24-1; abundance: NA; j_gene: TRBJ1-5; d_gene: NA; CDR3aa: CATSDSLDQPQHF; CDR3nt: TGTGCCACCAGTGATAGTCTTGATCAGCCCCAGCATTTT
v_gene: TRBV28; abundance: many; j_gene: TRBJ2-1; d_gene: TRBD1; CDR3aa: CASSSAGTGGYNEQFF; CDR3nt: TGTGCCAGCAGTTCGGCCGGGACAGGGGGCTACAATGAGCAGTTCTTC
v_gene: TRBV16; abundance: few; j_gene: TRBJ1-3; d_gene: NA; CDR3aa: CASSQSAARSGNTIYF; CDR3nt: TGTGCCAGCAGCCAATCGGCCGCTCGCTCTGGAAACACCATATATTTT
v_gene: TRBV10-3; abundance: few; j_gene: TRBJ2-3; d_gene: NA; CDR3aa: CAISEFLGTLGTDTQYF; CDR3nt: TGTGCCATCAGTGAATTCCTCGGGACTCTTGGGACAGATACGCAGTATTTT
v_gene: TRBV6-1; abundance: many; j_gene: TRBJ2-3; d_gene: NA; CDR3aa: CASSGGRLLTDTQYF; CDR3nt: TGTGCCAGCAGCGGAGGGCGGTTACTCACAGATACGCAGTATTTT
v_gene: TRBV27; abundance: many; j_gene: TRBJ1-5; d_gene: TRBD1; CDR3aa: CASSDRGNQPQHF; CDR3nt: TGTGCCAGCAGCGACAGGGGAAATCAGCCCCAGCATTTT
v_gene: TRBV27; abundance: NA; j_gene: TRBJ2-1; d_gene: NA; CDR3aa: CASSWTFHNEQFF; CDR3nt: TGTGCCAGCAGCTGGACTTTTCACAATGAGCAGTTCTTC
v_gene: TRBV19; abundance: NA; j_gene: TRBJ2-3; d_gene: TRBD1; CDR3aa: CASSGGQGRLTDTQYF; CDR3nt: TGTGCCAGTAGTGGGGGACAGGGTCGACTCACAGATACGCAGTATTTT